The next 17 T cell receptor beta chains were all read from a single sample in a study of OX40 agonist ivuxolimab in advanced cancers. The repertoire was sequenced with immunoSEQ multiplex PCR; TCRdb's copy has only in-frame clones and lacks some. The sample yields approximately 65,000 clones, around 86% seen once. The sample here was CD4+ or CD8+ T cells sorted from blood, taken in a trial of the OX40 agonist ivuxolimab. The receptors come from an adult with an advanced solid tumor such as melanoma, head and neck, liver or kidney cancer.

The V and J genes are TRBV7-2 and TRBJ2-5; weak D call: TRBD2 (6 bases). This CDR3 is 14 amino acids long. The germline CDR1 and CDR2 sequences are SGHTA and FQGNSA. The V and J ends lost 6 bases and 0 bases respectively, with 11 bases between them. CDR3 loop: CASRGGQYQETQYF. In nucleotides, the CDR3 is TGTGCCAGCAGGGGAGGCCAGTACCAAGAGACCCAGTACTTC.

The chain recombines TRBV11-3 with TRBJ2-3; 8 bases fit TRBD2. In germline, CDR1 is SGHNT, CDR2 YENEEA. J was trimmed by 7 bases and V by 5 bases; bases with no gene match: 5. CDR3 length: 13 amino acids. The CDR3 DNA sequence: TGTGCCAGCAGCCCCGGGGGGGTTAATACGCAGTATTTT. It yields the protein CASSPGGVNTQYF.

The DNA of the CDR3 is TGTGCCAGCAGGACCCCGTTGGATGAGCAGTTCTTC. It translates to CASRTPLDEQFF. The chain joins TRBV6-1 to TRBJ2-1; D uncertain. V shed 6 bases and J shed 8 bases, with 11 bases lying between them. From germline, CDR1 is MNHNS and CDR2 SASEGT. The CDR3 runs to 12 residues.

In this sample, this clone turned up a few times. The chain recombines TRBV28 with TRBJ1-2; TRBD1 might be the D (5 bases). Looked up from germline, CDR1 is MDHEN and CDR2 is SYDVKM. Trimming shortened V by 4 bases and J by 4 bases, and 13 bases separated the two germline ends. This CDR3 region has 14 residues. CDR3 sequence (DNA): TGTGCCAGCAGTTCGCCCGTGGGGGGCTATGGCTACACCTTC. It yields the protein CASSSPVGGYGYTF.

The rearrangement uses TRBV28 and TRBJ2-7, with TRBD1 matching over 10 bases. Germline CDR1 and CDR2: MDHEN and SYDVKM. The CDR3 contains 15 residues. The ends lost 4 bases at V and 0 bases at J; junction bases unmatched: 3. CDR3 bases: TGTGCCAGCAGTTCAGGGACAGGGGACTCCTACGAGCAGTACTTC. Translation gives CASSSGTGDSYEQYF.

The V and J genes are TRBV5-1 and TRBJ1-1; 7 bases align to TRBD1. Trimming took 2 bases from V and 3 from J; bases not matched to a gene: 4. CDR3 length equals 14 residues. The germline CDR1 and CDR2 sequences are SGHRS and YFSETQ. The CDR3: CASSLTDRDTEAFF. DNA for the CDR3: TGCGCCAGCAGCTTAACCGACAGGGACACTGAAGCTTTCTTT.

The J gene is TRBJ1-1, the V gene TRBV5-1; 9 bases map to TRBD1. The V gene end was trimmed by 3 bases and the J gene end by 2 bases; junction bases not matched to a gene: 8. CDR3 length equals 16 residues. Germline CDR1 is SGHRS and CDR2 is YFSETQ. This CDR3 is CASSYTGTGINTEAFF. The DNA of the CDR3 is TGCGCCAGCAGCTACACCGGGACAGGGATCAACACTGAAGCTTTCTTT.

V gene TRBV19 combines with J gene TRBJ2-2; D remains ambiguous. The CDR3 sequence is 13 residues long. V was pared by 9 bases and J by 4 bases, with 12 bases between. The V gene's germline CDR1 is LNHDA and CDR2 SQIVND (reference sequence). The CDR3 loop is CASSPQITGELFF. CDR3 in DNA: TGTGCCAGCAGTCCGCAGATCACCGGGGAGCTGTTTTTT.

This chain uses TRBV19 with TRBJ1-5; no definite D call. Germline V gene lookup returns CDR1 LNHDA and CDR2 SQIVND (reference sequence). V lost 2 bases and J lost 2, with 10 bases in between. The CDR3 sequence is 15 residues long. The CDR3 region is CASSIPGIGNQPQHF. The CDR3 DNA reads as TGTGCCAGTAGTATACCCGGGATTGGCAATCAGCCCCAGCATTTT.

The chain uses TRBV18 and TRBJ2-3; TRBD2 matches 13 bases. The CDR3 spans 18 residues. The germline gives CDR1 KGHSH, CDR2 LQKENI. Unmatched junction bases numbered 11, after V lost 1 base and J lost 7 bases. As DNA, the CDR3 is TGTGCCAGCTCACCACGAGGGACTAGCGGGGCCTCTAACTATACGCAGTATTTT. Its translation is CASSPRGTSGASNYTQYF.

This chain links TRBV27 with TRBJ2-3; 11 positions agree with TRBD2. CDR1 and CDR2 from the germline V gene are MNHEY and SMNVEV (reference sequence). Germline trimming cut 2 bases from V and 3 bases from J; bases unmatched to any gene: 4. The CDR3 loop spans 16 amino acids. The DNA of the CDR3 is TGTGCCAGCAGTTTAAGGCTAGCGGGGGGAACAGATACGCAGTATTTT. The encoded protein is CASSLRLAGGTDTQYF.

This clone was counted only a few times. This sequence joins TRBV19 and TRBJ1-6, with D perhaps matching TRBD1 (6 bases). The V end lost 7 bases, the J end lost 11 bases, and 12 bases lay between the germline ends. CDR1 LNHDA and CDR2 SQIVND come from the germline V gene (reference sequence). The CDR3 totals 12 residues. CDR3 DNA sequence: TGTGCCAGTAATCAGGGGTTAGCACCCCTCCACTTT. This translates into CASNQGLAPLHF.

The chain joins TRBV5-1 to TRBJ2-3; tentatively, D is TRBD2 (5 bases). This CDR3 is built from 14 residues. CDR1 is SGHRS and CDR2 is YFSETQ in the germline V gene. The germline V and J ends were trimmed by 6 bases and 2 bases, with 13 bases remaining between them. CDR3 coding DNA: TGCGCCAGCACCTCTCCTCGGGACACAGATACGCAGTATTTT. Amino acids: CASTSPRDTDTQYF.

This clone has a single count. The CDR3 DNA reads TGTGCCAGCAGCGCCCGACAGGGAGGAAGCTATAATTCACCCCTCCACTTT. This gives the protein CASSARQGGSYNSPLHF. This rearrangement joins TRBV7-9 to TRBJ1-6; TRBD1 matches 7 bases. This CDR3 spans 17 amino acids. The germline V gene encodes CDR1 SEHNR and CDR2 FQNEAQ (reference sequence). J was trimmed by 3 bases and V by 5 bases; bases with no gene match: 10.

This clone was counted once. The chain links TRBV7-9 to TRBJ2-5; D is tentatively TRBD1 or TRBD2 (6 bases each). Germline CDR1 is SEHNR and CDR2 is FQNEAQ (reference sequence). CDR3 length: 15 amino acids. The V gene lost 2 bases and the J gene lost 5 bases, with 15 bases spanning the gap. CDR3 amino acids: CASSLPGATRETQYF. The CDR3 DNA follows: TGTGCCAGCAGCTTACCGGGGGCAACCCGGGAGACCCAGTACTTC.

V and J are TRBV7-9 and TRBJ2-7, with D hard to call. Per germline, CDR1 SEHNR and CDR2 FQNEAQ (reference sequence). This CDR3 region has 14 residues. Deletions cut 1 base from V and 5 bases from J, with 12 bases between. The CDR3 loop reads CASSLERFRNEQYF. The CDR3, as DNA: TGTGCCAGCAGCTTAGAAAGGTTCAGGAACGAGCAGTACTTC.

The rearrangement joins TRBV25-1 to TRBJ2-1, with 14 bases lining up with TRBD2. Trimming removed 2 bases from V and 3 bases from J; junction bases left unmatched: 0. Germline loops: CDR1 MGHDK, CDR2 SYGVNS. There are 16 residues in the CDR3. The CDR3 sequence: CASSEGTSGGYNEQFF. The CDR3 nucleotides are TGTGCCAGCAGTGAAGGGACTAGCGGGGGCTACAATGAGCAGTTCTTC.